The clone carrying this T cell receptor beta chain showed up just a few times. Other nucleotide sequences from this sample produce the same CDR3. This CDR3 is 11 amino acids long. The germline CDR1 and CDR2 sequences are MNHEY and SVGEGT. Trimming shortened V by 5 bases and J by 5 bases, and 6 bases separated the two germline ends. These data are taken from a study of blood T cell repertoires in COVID-19. Study as a whole: Samples of COVID-19 (acute and convalescent) were obtained from the United States, Italy and Spain. T cells, B-cell-depleted T cells, or PBMCs provided the cDNA or gDNA that served as material.

Assay: immunoSEQ multiplex PCR; the TCRdb copy retains only in-frame clones and omits some. The data contain 150,000 to 200,000 clones, about nine tenths of them singletons. The rearrangement links TRBV6-2 or TRBV6-3 to TRBJ1-1; D is uncertain. This TCR came from a man in his 60s with acute or convalescent COVID-19. The sample was peripheral blood. CDR3 sequence reads: CASSRRTEAFF. DNA of the CDR3: TGTGCCAGCAGTAGGAGGACTGAAGCTTTCTTT.